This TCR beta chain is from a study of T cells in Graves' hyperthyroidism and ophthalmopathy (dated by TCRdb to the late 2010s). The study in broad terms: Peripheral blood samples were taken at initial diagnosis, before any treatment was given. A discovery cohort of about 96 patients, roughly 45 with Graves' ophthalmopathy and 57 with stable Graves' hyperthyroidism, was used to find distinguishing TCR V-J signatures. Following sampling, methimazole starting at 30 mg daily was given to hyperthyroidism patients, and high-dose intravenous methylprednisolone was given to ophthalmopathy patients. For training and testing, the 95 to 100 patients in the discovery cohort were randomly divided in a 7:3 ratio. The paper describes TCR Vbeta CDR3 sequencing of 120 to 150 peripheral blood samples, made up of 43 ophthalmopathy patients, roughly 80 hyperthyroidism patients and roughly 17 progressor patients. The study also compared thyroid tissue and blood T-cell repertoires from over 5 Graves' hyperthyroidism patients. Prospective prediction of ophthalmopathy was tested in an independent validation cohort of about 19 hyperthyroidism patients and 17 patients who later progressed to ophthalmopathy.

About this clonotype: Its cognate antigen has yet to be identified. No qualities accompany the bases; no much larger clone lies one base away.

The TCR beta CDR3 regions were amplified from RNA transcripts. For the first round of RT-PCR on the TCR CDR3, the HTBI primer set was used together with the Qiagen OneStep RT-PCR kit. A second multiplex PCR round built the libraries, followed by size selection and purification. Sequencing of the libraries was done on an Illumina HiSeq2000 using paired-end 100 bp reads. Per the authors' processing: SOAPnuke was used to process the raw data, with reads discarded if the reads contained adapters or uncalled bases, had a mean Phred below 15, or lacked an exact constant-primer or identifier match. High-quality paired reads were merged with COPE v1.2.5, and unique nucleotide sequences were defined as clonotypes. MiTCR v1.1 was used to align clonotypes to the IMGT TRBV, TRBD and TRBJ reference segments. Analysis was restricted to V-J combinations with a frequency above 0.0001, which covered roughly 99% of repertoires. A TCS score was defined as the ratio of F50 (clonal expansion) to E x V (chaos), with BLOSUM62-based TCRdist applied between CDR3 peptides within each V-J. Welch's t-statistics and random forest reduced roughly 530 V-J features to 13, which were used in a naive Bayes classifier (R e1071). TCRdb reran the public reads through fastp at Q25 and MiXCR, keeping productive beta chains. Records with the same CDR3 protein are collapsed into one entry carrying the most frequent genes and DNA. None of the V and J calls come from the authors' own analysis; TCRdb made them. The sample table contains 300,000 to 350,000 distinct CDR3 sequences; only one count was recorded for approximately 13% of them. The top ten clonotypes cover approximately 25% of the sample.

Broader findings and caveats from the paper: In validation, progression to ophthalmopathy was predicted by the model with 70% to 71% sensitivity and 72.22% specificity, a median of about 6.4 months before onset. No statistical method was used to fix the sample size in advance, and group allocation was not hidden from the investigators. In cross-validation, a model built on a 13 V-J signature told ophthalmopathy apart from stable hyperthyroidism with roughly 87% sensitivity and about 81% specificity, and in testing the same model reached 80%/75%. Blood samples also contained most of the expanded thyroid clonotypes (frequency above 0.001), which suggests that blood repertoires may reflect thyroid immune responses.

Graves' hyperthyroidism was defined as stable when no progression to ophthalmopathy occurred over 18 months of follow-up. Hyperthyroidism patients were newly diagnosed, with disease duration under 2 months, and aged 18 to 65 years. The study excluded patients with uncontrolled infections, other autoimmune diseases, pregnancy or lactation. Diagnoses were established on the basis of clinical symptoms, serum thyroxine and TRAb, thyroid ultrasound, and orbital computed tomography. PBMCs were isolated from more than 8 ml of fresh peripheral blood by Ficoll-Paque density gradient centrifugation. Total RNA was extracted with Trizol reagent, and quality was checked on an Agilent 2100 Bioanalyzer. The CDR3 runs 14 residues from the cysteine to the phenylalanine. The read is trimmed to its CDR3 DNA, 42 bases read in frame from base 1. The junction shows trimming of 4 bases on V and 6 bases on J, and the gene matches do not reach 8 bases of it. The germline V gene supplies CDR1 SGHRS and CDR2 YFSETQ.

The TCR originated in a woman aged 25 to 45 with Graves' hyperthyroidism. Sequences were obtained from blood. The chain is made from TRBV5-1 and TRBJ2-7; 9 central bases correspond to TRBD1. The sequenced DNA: TGCGCCAGCAGCGCAGGGACAGGGTCGGGCGAGCAGTACTTC. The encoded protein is CASSAGTGSGEQYF.